The T cell receptor beta chain described here comes from a study of beta chain features in type 1 diabetes. With 1 base clipped from V and 2 bases from J, the junction kept 3 bases outside the gene matches. CDR1 is LGHNA and CDR2 is YNFKEQ in the germline V gene. The CDR3 totals 15 residues. Study conclusions and caveats: Moderate yet significant TCRB CDR3 shortening was seen in Type 1 diabetes patients in all four CD4+ subsets. Relative to healthy donors, patients appeared to have naive, central memory and Treg TCRB repertoires that were more similar.

Sorting of CD4+ naive, central memory, regulatory and stem cell-like memory cells was performed via CD45RO/CCR7/CD25/CD127/CD95/CD27. Note on this clone: Antigen specificity is unknown. Within the sample, other DNA sequences also encode this same CDR3.

Expressed TCRB transcripts were sequenced, since all the RNA that had been isolated was reverse transcribed. Method: immunoSEQ multiplex PCR; TCRdb's copy keeps in-frame clones and lacks some. The table shows 120,000 or so clones, with roughly a sixth occurring only once. This clonotype was obtained from a man aged 18-30 years with type 1 diabetes. The V and J genes are TRBV4-2 and TRBJ2-7; the match to TRBD2 covers 9 bases. The sample taken for sequencing was central memory CD4+ T cells from blood. CDR3 sequence: CASSQVAGAAYEQYF. In DNA, the CDR3 is TGTGCCAGCAGCCAAGTAGCGGGAGCGGCCTACGAGCAGTACTTC.